The next 16 T cell receptor beta chains were all read from a single sample in a study of cytomegalovirus exposure and HLA in healthy donors. PCR was performed using 60 Vbeta and 13 Jbeta primers. Sequenced by immunoSEQ multiplex PCR; TCRdb stores in-frame clones only, minus some. The data show some 89,000 clones, under 85% seen once. Sequenced: PBMCs. These receptors were taken from a middle-aged woman in good health and CMV-seropositive.

Remarks on this clone: In the same sample, other DNA sequences code for this CDR3. The V call is TRBV5-1, the J call TRBJ2-1; D is perhaps TRBD2 (5 bases). Trimming took off 0 bases at V and 0 bases at J, with 7 bases between the two ends. The CDR3 extends over 15 amino acids. Germline V gives CDR1 SGHRS, CDR2 YFSETQ. The CDR3 DNA reads TGCGCCAGCAGCTTGGCGGGGAGCTCCTACAATGAGCAGTTCTTC. The encoded protein is CASSLAGSSYNEQFF.

This clone occurred a few times. CDR3 in DNA: TGTGCCAGCAGTTCAACTAGCGGGAGTGGCGCAGATACGCAGTATTTT. Protein product: CASSSTSGSGADTQYF. This chain links TRBV6-4 with TRBJ2-3; 11 bases fit TRBD2. Per the germline V gene, CDR1 is MRHNA and CDR2 is SNTAGT. V trimming: 5 bases; J trimming: 4 bases; junction bases outside the gene matches: 8. The CDR3 has 16 residues.

This rearrangement joins TRBV11-3 to TRBJ2-1, with 10 bases matching TRBD2. The CDR3 length is 15 residues. Germline CDR1 is SGHNT and CDR2 is YENEEA. V lost 4 bases to trimming and J lost 13 bases; unmatched junction nucleotides: 13. CDR3 nucleotides: TGTGCCAGCAGCTCCATACCAACTAGCGGGACCAAACAGTTCTTC. It specifies CASSSIPTSGTKQFF.

The CDR3: CASSLMGSGRARDTQYF. The CDR3 nucleotides read TGTGCCAGCAGTTTAATGGGTAGCGGGAGGGCCAGAGATACGCAGTATTTT. V gene TRBV28 combines with J gene TRBJ2-3; TRBD2 matches 11 bases. Trimming at V came to 2 bases and at J to 5 bases, leaving 9 bases not matched to a gene. Germline V lookup: CDR1 MDHEN, CDR2 SYDVKM. There are 17 residues in the CDR3.

The chain links TRBV18 to TRBJ2-7, with 13 bases identical to TRBD2. Germline V gene sequence: CDR1 KGHSH, CDR2 LQKENI. This CDR3 spans 16 amino acids. V shed 6 bases and J 3 bases; nucleotides not matched to a gene: 8. This CDR3 is CASSQGTSGTVYEQYF. The DNA of the CDR3 is TGTGCCAGCTCGCAAGGGACTAGCGGGACTGTCTACGAGCAGTACTTC.

The chain has TRBV4-2 and TRBJ2-1, with TRBD2 matching 14 bases. This CDR3 has 18 amino acids. Germline CDR1 LGHNA, CDR2 YNFKEQ. With 3 bases clipped from V and 6 bases from J, the junction kept 10 bases outside the gene matches. CDR3 in DNA: TGTGCCAGCAGCCAGGCGGAGGGACTAGCGGGAGACGGCAATGAGCAGTTCTTC. Translation: CASSQAEGLAGDGNEQFF.

The rearrangement links TRBV7-8 to TRBJ1-1; D gene ambiguous. V dropped 5 bases and J dropped 4 bases, with 17 bases sitting between them. The length of the CDR3 is 15 residues. Germline CDR1 reads SGHVS; CDR2 reads FQNEAQ. In DNA, the CDR3 is TGTGCCAGCAGCCTAGAGTGGGGTGGGAGCACTGAAGCTTTCTTT. It yields the protein CASSLEWGGSTEAFF.

The chain combines TRBV28 with TRBJ1-5; TRBD1 is a possible D gene (6 bases). The V gene's germline CDR1 is MDHEN and CDR2 SYDVKM. The CDR3 is 19 residues long. Trimming took 6 bases from V and 7 from J, leaving 31 bases between them. CDR3 coding DNA: TGTGCCAGCAGGACACCGAAACAGGGCGTAGGTAGCAGGCGACAGCCCCAGCATTTT. This sequence encodes CASRTPKQGVGSRRQPQHF.

The chain carries TRBV5-1 and TRBJ2-7, with D possibly being TRBD1 (6 bases). Trimming took 4 bases from V and 3 from J, leaving 14 bases between them. Germline values: CDR1 SGHRS, CDR2 YFSETQ. This CDR3 is built from 14 residues. The DNA of the CDR3 is TGCGCCAGCAGCGTCCGGGACACCTTCTACGAGCAGTACTTC. Protein product: CASSVRDTFYEQYF.

V and J are TRBV10-1 and TRBJ2-1, with D possibly TRBD2 on 5 matching bases. Germline V gene data show CDR1 as WNHNN and CDR2 as SYGVQD (reference sequence). V lost 0 bases, J lost 3 bases, and 9 bases lay in between. This CDR3 region has 15 residues. The DNA for the CDR3 is TGCGCCAGCAGTGAGTCGGGAGACTACTACAATGAGCAGTTCTTC. Its translation: CASSESGDYYNEQFF.

The chain uses TRBV10-1 and TRBJ2-3, with TRBD2 identical over 9 bases. J gave up 0 bases and V 6 bases, and 7 bases lay outside the gene matches. There are 16 residues in the CDR3. The germline CDR1 and CDR2 sequences are WNHNN and SYGVQD (reference sequence). CDR3 amino acids: CASSRGTSKSTDTQYF. In nucleotides, the CDR3 is TGCGCCAGCAGCCGAGGGACTAGCAAAAGCACAGATACGCAGTATTTT.

V is TRBV5-1 and J is TRBJ1-1; no definite D call. The germline CDR1 and CDR2 sequences are SGHRS and YFSETQ. Trimming left V 0 bases short and J 2 bases short, with 8 bases between. The CDR3 has 14 residues. The CDR3 coding sequence is TGCGCCAGCAGCTTGGACAGAGTCAACACTGAAGCTTTCTTT. It specifies CASSLDRVNTEAFF.

The chain has TRBV6-4 and TRBJ2-3, with TRBD2 identical over 14 bases. This CDR3 contains 16 residues. From germline, CDR1 is MRHNA and CDR2 SNTAGT. V dropped 4 bases and J dropped 4; count of bases not matched to a gene: 4. Here the CDR3 reads CASSAGLAGAADTQYF. CDR3 DNA sequence: TGTGCCAGCAGTGCGGGACTAGCGGGAGCTGCAGATACGCAGTATTTT.

This clone was observed a few times. The chain links TRBV6-1 to TRBJ2-5, with 9 bases matching TRBD1. The J call is doubtful: the DNA matches TRBJ2-7 better. CDR3 length: 14 amino acids. Germline CDR1 reads MNHNS; CDR2 reads SASEGT. The CDR3 bases are TGTGCCAGCAGCTTTCACGGGACAGGGAACGAGCAGTACTTC. Encoded protein: CASSFHGTGNEQYF.

This clone was observed a single time. V is TRBV6-5 and J is TRBJ2-6, with 8 bases matching TRBD1. With V trimmed by 5 bases and J by 4 bases, 4 bases remained unmatched. Germline CDR1 MNHEY, CDR2 SVGAGI. The CDR3 consists of 15 residues. The CDR3 spells CASSRDRWGANVLTF. For the CDR3, the DNA is TGTGCCAGCAGTAGGGACAGGTGGGGGGCCAACGTCCTGACTTTC.

This chain connects TRBV29-1 to TRBJ2-3; D is ambiguous. The CDR3 contains 13 residues. CDR1 SQVTM and CDR2 ANQGSEA come from the germline V gene. V was cut by 3 bases and J by 0 bases, with 7 bases left in between. For the CDR3, the DNA is TGCAGCGTTGAGAGCATTAGCACAGATACGCAGTATTTT. This encodes CSVESISTDTQYF.